This is a list of T cell receptor beta chains from one sample in a study of T cells after yellow fever vaccination. One entry per CDR3 protein, called by TCRdb with MiXCR from the 5' RACE reads. Here the sample spans 250,000 or so distinct CDR3 sequences, 6% to 7.5% being singletons. The specimen comprised CD4+ T cells sorted from PBMCs, sampled 15 days after the yellow fever booster vaccination. The receptor source for this set is a man younger than 45 who received the YFV17D yellow fever vaccine. The CDR3 runs from the conserved cysteine through the conserved F or W. A D gene is named only where the DNA matches it firmly. Expanded clones are given a class, and other clones once, few, many or no size at all.

-	TRBV28	TRBJ2-7	-	CASSFPMGREQYF	TGTGCCAGCAGTTTTCCAATGGGGCGCGAGCAGTACTTC
TRBD2	TRBV7-9	TRBJ2-3	many	CASSSTSDTQYF	TGTGCCAGCAGCTCGACTAGCGATACGCAGTATTTT
-	TRBV6-2/TRBV6-3	TRBJ1-5	many	CASRLYLRSNQPQHF	TGTGCCAGCAGGCTCTACCTGAGAAGCAATCAGCCCCAGCATTTT
-	TRBV20-1	TRBJ2-2	-	CSARGTAATGELFF	TGCAGTGCTAGAGGGACAGCCGCCACCGGGGAGCTGTTTTTT
-	TRBV27	TRBJ1-1	-	CASSSPGRSLSRDTEAFF	TGTGCCAGCAGTTCGCCGGGACGTAGCTTAAGTCGGGACACTGAAGCTTTCTTT
-	TRBV28	TRBJ2-7	-	CASPPGIDEQYF	TGTGCCAGCCCACCAGGTATCGACGAGCAGTACTTC
TRBD1	TRBV20-1	TRBJ1-6	few	CSAQGQGGSYNSPLHF	TGCAGTGCTCAGGGACAGGGAGGGTCCTATAATTCACCCCTCCACTTT
-	TRBV18	TRBJ2-3	few	CASSPQGSTDTQYF	TGTGCCAGCTCACCACAGGGTAGCACAGATACGCAGTATTTT
-	TRBV2	TRBJ2-2	many	CASGTGTNTGELFF	TGTGCCTCCGGCACAGGAACGAACACCGGGGAGCTGTTTTTT
-	TRBV7-7	TRBJ2-5	-	CASSRSIQETQYF	TGTGCTAGCAGTCGCTCCATCCAAGAGACCCAGTACTTC
-	TRBV10-2	TRBJ2-2	few	CASRAGSGDTGELFF	TGCGCCAGCAGGGCCGGTAGCGGTGACACCGGGGAGCTGTTTTTT
TRBD2	TRBV5-1	TRBJ2-1	many	CASSMTSGANNEQFF	TGCGCCAGCAGCATGACTAGCGGGGCTAACAATGAGCAGTTCTTC
TRBD2	TRBV20-1	TRBJ2-1	few	CSATGTSGRARNGQFF	TGCAGTGCTACCGGGACTAGCGGGAGGGCCCGGAACGGGCAGTTCTTC
-	TRBV6-2/TRBV6-3	TRBJ1-5	few	CASSYRVQPQHF	TGTGCCAGCAGCTACAGGGTCCAGCCCCAGCATTTT
-	TRBV6-5	TRBJ2-2	few	CASSSGRKVTGELFF	TGTGCCAGCAGTTCTGGGAGGAAGGTCACCGGGGAGCTGTTTTTT
-	TRBV7-9	TRBJ2-1	-	CASSPSSLEQFF	TGTGCCAGCAGCCCTAGCTCTCTTGAGCAGTTCTTC
-	TRBV12-3/TRBV12-4	TRBJ2-1	many	CASNGGGSRLGSYNEQFF	TGTGCCAGCAATGGGGGCGGGAGCCGCTTGGGTTCCTACAATGAGCAGTTCTTC
-	TRBV5-7	TRBJ2-7	-	CAMSFGRAASYEQYF	TGTGCCATGAGCTTCGGGCGGGCAGCATCCTACGAGCAGTACTTC
TRBD2	TRBV7-9	TRBJ2-7	few	CASSFGTSGYEQYF	TGTGCCAGCAGCTTTGGGACTAGCGGCTACGAGCAGTACTTC
-	TRBV20-1	TRBJ2-7	many	CSARDGQRQFDEQYF	TGCAGTGCTAGAGACGGCCAGCGCCAATTTGACGAGCAGTACTTC
-	TRBV20-1	TRBJ2-5	many	CSAAGPAGETQETQYF	TGCAGTGCCGCCGGTCCTGCGGGCGAGACTCAAGAGACCCAGTACTTC
-	TRBV12-3/TRBV12-4	TRBJ2-7	many	CASTRDSFYEQYF	TGTGCCAGCACGCGGGACTCGTTCTACGAGCAGTACTTC
-	TRBV9	TRBJ2-1	-	CASSVSDEQFF	TGTGCCAGCAGCGTCTCCGATGAGCAGTTCTTC
-	TRBV12-3/TRBV12-4	TRBJ1-5	many	CASSFGPSNQPQHF	TGTGCCAGCAGTTTCGGACCCAGCAATCAGCCCCAGCATTTT
TRBD2	TRBV7-2	TRBJ2-7	many	CASSFQAGGYEQYF	TGTGCCAGCAGCTTTCAAGCGGGAGGGTACGAGCAGTACTTC
TRBD2	TRBV5-1	TRBJ2-7	few	CASSLGSGRTSYEQYF	TGCGCCAGCAGCTTGGGTAGCGGGAGAACGTCCTACGAGCAGTACTTC
-	TRBV5-4	TRBJ1-1	-	CASSFGQMNTEAFF	TGTGCCAGCAGCTTTGGGCAGATGAACACTGAAGCTTTCTTT